This TCR delta chain comes out of a study of DNA immune sequencing with unique molecular identifiers. About the research overall: PBMC-derived γδ T cells were enriched by FACS. Sequencing input was roughly 100 ng for enriched and 0.85 to 1 ug for non-enriched PBMC DNA. Broader study findings: Several healthy donors had highly oligoclonal TRD repertoires dominated by top 5 clonotypes.

This clone came up a few times. Its antigen is currently unknown. A read error is possible here, since a much larger clone lies one base away. The sample holds other DNA sequences that translate to the same CDR3. This CDR3 comprises 14 residues. Germline V gene lookup returns CDR1 GEAIGNYY and CDR2 EKD. J was trimmed by 2 bases and V by 2 bases; bases with no gene match: 3. A 32-plex genomic DNA assay used primers for all 8 TRDV and 4 TRDJ genes. The library had 12-nucleotide UMIs introduced over approximately 3 barcoding cycles, then a second adapter PCR. TCRdb reanalysed the multiplex PCR reads via CATT. The table shows approximately 720 delta-chain clones, with about 9.4% occurring only once.

The source is a human donor in good health. V gene TRDV2 combines with J gene TRDJ1; 8 nucleotides align to TRDD3. Sequenced: gamma-delta T cells from PBMCs. The CDR3 here is CACDKLGDTDKLIF. The CDR3 DNA reads as TGTGCCTGTGACAAATTGGGGGATACCGATAAACTCATCTTT.